This T cell receptor beta chain is drawn from a study of shared clonotypes between healthy human individuals. Overall study findings and caveats: Non-shared clonotypes showed lower generation probabilities than clonotypes common to all four donors.

The donors were adults (healthy and HIV-negative) with no recent acute infections or vaccinations. This table comes from immunoSEQ multiplex PCR, and its TCRdb copy is limited to in-frame clones, with some not included. Among approximately 2.4 million clones, about 94% were seen once, and the ten largest hold about 0.13%. A single count supports this clone. Its antigen is undetermined. Other DNA sequences of this sample code for an identical CDR3. V was shortened by 2 bases and J by 5 bases, with 5 bases between the two germline ends. Germline V gene lookup returns CDR1 DFQATT and CDR2 SNEGSKA (reference sequence). The CDR3 runs to 11 residues.

This TCR was sampled from a young man in good health. Sequenced input: naive CD4+ T cells sorted from blood. Subset meaning: CD45RA+ positively selected. This chain links TRBV20-1 with TRBJ2-3; the D gene is possibly TRBD1 (5 bases). The CDR3 nucleotides are TGCAGTGCTAGACAGGGAGATACGCAGTATTTT. Amino acids: CSARQGDTQYF.